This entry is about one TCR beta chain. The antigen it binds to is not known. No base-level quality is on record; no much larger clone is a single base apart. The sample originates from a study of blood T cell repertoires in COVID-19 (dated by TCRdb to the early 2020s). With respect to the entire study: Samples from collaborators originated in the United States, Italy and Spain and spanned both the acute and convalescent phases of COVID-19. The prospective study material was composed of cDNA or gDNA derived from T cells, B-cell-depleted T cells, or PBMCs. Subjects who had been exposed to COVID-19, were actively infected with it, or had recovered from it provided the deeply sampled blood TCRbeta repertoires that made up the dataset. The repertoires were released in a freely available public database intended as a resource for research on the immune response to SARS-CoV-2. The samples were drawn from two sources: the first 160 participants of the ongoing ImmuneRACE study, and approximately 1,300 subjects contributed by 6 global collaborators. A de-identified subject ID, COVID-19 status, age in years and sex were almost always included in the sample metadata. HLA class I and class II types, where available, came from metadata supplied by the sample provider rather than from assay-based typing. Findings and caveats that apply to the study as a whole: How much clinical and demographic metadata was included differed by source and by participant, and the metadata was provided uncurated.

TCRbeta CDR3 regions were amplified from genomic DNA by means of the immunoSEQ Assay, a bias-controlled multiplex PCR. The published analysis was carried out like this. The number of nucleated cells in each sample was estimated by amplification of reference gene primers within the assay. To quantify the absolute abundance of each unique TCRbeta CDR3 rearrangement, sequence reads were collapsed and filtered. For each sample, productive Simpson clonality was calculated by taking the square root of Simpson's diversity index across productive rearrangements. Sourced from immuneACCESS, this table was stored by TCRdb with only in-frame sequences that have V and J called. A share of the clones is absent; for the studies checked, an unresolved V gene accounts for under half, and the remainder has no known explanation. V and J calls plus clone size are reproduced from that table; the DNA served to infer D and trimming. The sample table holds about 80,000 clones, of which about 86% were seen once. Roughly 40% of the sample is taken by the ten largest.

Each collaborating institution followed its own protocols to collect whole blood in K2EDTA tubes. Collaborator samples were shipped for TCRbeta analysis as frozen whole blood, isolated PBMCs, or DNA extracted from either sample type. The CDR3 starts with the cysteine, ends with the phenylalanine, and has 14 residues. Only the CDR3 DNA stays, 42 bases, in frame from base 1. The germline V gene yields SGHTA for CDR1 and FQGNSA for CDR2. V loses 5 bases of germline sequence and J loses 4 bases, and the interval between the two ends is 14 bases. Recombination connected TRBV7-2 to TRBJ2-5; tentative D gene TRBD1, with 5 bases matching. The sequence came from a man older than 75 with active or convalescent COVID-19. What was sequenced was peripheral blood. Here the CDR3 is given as CASSKWGSGETQYF. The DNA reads TGTGCCAGCAGCAAGTGGGGCTCAGGAGAGACCCAGTACTTC.